One and the same sample provided the 20 T cell receptor beta chains below, sequenced in a study of T cell repertoires in aging, cancer and after chemotherapy. Peripheral blood genomic DNA, not sorted cells or RNA, was the template. Multiplex touch-down PCR with TRB-A/B primers amplified rearranged V-D-J TRB sequences. In TCRdb, the multiplex PCR reads were re-called with MiXCR into one record per CDR3 protein. Of around 1,700 distinct CDR3 sequences listed, less than 25% are singletons. Sequencing was performed on blood. The receptors shown here come from a human donor with a blood cancer.

This clonotype is labeled medium-sized (0.01 to 0.1%). This rearrangement joins TRBV7-9 to TRBJ1-3; D ambiguous. Trimming stripped 6 bases from V and 2 bases from J, with 14 bases between. The germline gives CDR1 SEHNR, CDR2 FQNEAQ (reference sequence). This CDR3 is 15 amino acids long. CDR3 residues: CASRSHGLAGNTIYF. For the CDR3, the DNA is TGTGCCAGCAGGTCCCATGGGTTGGCTGGAAACACCATATATTTT.

By share, this clonotype counts as medium-sized. The rearrangement uses TRBV6-2 or TRBV6-3 and TRBJ1-1; 8 bases are shared with TRBD1. CDR3 length equals 14 residues. V lost 1 base, J lost 4 bases, and 2 bases stayed unmatched. Germline V gene data show CDR1 as MNHEY and CDR2 as SVGEGT. In DNA, the CDR3 is TGTGCCAGCAGTTACTGGGACAGGCTCACTGAAGCTTTCTTT. The encoded protein is CASSYWDRLTEAFF.

By sample share, this clonotype is medium-sized (0.01 to 0.1%). CDR3 nucleotide sequence: TGTGCCAGCGGCCAAGGAGGGAGAGAAGAGACCCAGTACTTC. Protein: CASGQGGREETQYF. The chain recombines TRBV27 with TRBJ2-5; a possible D gene is TRBD2 (6 bases). Trimming removed 8 bases at V and 3 bases at J, with 16 bases between. The CDR3 has 14 residues. Germline V lookup: CDR1 MNHEY, CDR2 SMNVEV (reference sequence).

This clonotype was observed a handful of times. This chain joins TRBV12-5 and TRBJ1-6; no firm D call. The germline V gene has CDR1 LGHNT and CDR2 FRNRAP. This CDR3 is 13 amino acids long. V was pared by 0 bases and J by 13 bases, with 10 bases between. The CDR3 is CASGLVLPRPLHF. In DNA, the CDR3 is TGTGCTAGTGGTTTGGTACTCCCGAGGCCCCTCCACTTT.

Within the sample, this clonotype is medium-sized. V usage is TRBV4-3 and J usage is TRBJ1-1; 7 bases line up with TRBD1. CDR3 length: 15 amino acids. Germline CDR1 is LGHNA and CDR2 is YSLEER. V was pared by 0 bases and J by 3 bases, with 4 bases of the junction left unmatched. The DNA of the CDR3 is TGCGCCAGCAGCCAAGATTTGGACAGGTACACTGAAGCTTTCTTT. Residues: CASSQDLDRYTEAFF.

This clonotype is medium-sized (0.01 to 0.1%) in the sample. The J gene is TRBJ2-1, the V gene TRBV24-1, with a tentative D call TRBD1 (6 bases). Germline CDR1 and CDR2: KGHDR and SFDVKD. The CDR3 extends over 14 amino acids. V dropped 5 bases and J dropped 4 bases, with 11 bases sitting between them. The CDR3 DNA follows: TGTGCCACCAGTGCCTCCGGGACATACAATGAGCAGTTCTTC. As protein: CATSASGTYNEQFF.

This chain joins TRBV5-1 and TRBJ1-1; D call uncertain. The CDR3 is 15 amino acids. The germline V and J ends were trimmed by 4 bases and 4 bases, with 17 bases remaining between them. CDR1 is SGHRS, CDR2 YFSETQ, per germline. CDR3 sequence: CASSQKARAGTEAFF. CDR3 nucleotides: TGCGCCAGCAGCCAAAAAGCGAGGGCGGGCACTGAAGCTTTCTTT.

The rearrangement uses TRBV6-5 and TRBJ2-1; 11 bases are a match to TRBD2. The germline gives CDR1 MNHEY, CDR2 SVGAGI. With V trimmed by 10 bases and J by 0 bases, 5 bases remained unmatched. The CDR3 has 15 amino acids. CDR3: CATASGGFSYNEQFF. CDR3 bases: TGTGCCACCGCTAGCGGGGGGTTCTCCTACAATGAGCAGTTCTTC.

As for this clonotype: The junction does not match germline at one end; this may be a read error. This chain joins TRBV4-2 and TRBJ2-7, with D perhaps TRBD1 (5 bases). CDR3 length equals 14 residues. The V gene's germline CDR1 is LGHNA and CDR2 YNFKEQ. The CDR3 loop reads CASSNAGFSYEQYF. DNA for the CDR3: TGCGCCAGCAGCAACGCAGGGTTCTCCTACGAGCAGTACTTC.

V and J are TRBV20-1 and TRBJ2-3; 7 nucleotides line up with TRBD2. Looked up from germline, CDR1 is DFQATT and CDR2 is SNEGSKA (reference sequence). The J segment lost 1 base and the V segment lost 3 bases, leaving 7 bases of the junction unmatched. There are 15 residues in the CDR3. The CDR3 is CSASRWGGCTDTQYF. CDR3 nucleotides: TGCAGTGCTAGTCGGTGGGGGGGGTGCACAGATACGCAGTATTTT.

A word on this clonotype: A much larger clone is a single base away; this may be a read error. The chain employs TRBV4-3 and TRBJ2-3; 13 bases fit TRBD2. The CDR3 spans 16 residues. Germline CDR1 and CDR2: LGHNA and YSLEER. The CDR3 DNA reads TGCGCCAGCAGCCTAAGACTAGCGGGGGGAACAGATAAGCAGTATTTT. Translation: CASSLRLAGGTDKQYF.

The sample holds one count of this clonotype. The rearrangement links TRBV20-1 to TRBJ1-1; maybe TRBD1 (6 bases). CDR3 length equals 13 residues. CDR1 DFQATT and CDR2 SNEGSKA come from the germline V gene (reference sequence). V dropped 5 bases and J dropped 1 base, with 11 bases sitting between them. CDR3 sequence: CSALQGGNTEAFF. The CDR3, as DNA: TGCAGTGCTTTACAAGGGGGGAACACTGAAGCTTTCTTT.

This clonotype is labeled as medium-sized. The J gene is TRBJ1-2, the V gene TRBV27; D perhaps matches TRBD1 (6 bases). Germline V gene sequence: CDR1 MNHEY, CDR2 SMNVEV (reference sequence). With 8 bases removed from V and 0 bases from J, the gap between germline ends came to 13 bases. The CDR3 is 14 amino acids. In DNA form, the CDR3 reads TGTGCCAGCGCCAGGAGGGGGTCTAACTATGGCTACACCTTC. This encodes CASARRGSNYGYTF.

This clonotype is medium-sized (0.01 to 0.1%) in the sample. The gene calls are TRBV5-6 and TRBJ1-2, with D unclear. This CDR3 is 11 amino acids long. Trimming removed 3 bases at V and 4 bases at J, with 4 bases between. The V gene's germline CDR1 is SGHDT and CDR2 YYEEEE. Here the CDR3 reads CASSWRYGYTF. The CDR3 bases are TGTGCCAGCAGCTGGCGCTATGGCTACACCTTC. Together with reference TRBV5-6 and TRBJ1-2, the CDR3 gives the full variable domain: DAGVTQSPTHLIKTRGQQVTLRCSPKSGHDTVSWYQQALGQGPQFIFQYYEEEERQRGNFPDRFSGHQFPNYSSELNVNALLLGDSALYLCASSWRYGYTFGSGTRLTVV.

The V call is TRBV24-1, the J call TRBJ2-1; maybe TRBD2 (6 bases). From germline, CDR1 is KGHDR and CDR2 SFDVKD. The CDR3 length is 18 residues. Between the trimmed V and J ends, which lost 2 bases and 4 bases, there was a span of 20 bases. CDR3 bases: TGTGCCACCAGTGATTCGACTAATGGTGCTCGGGGGTACAATGAGCAGTTCTTC. Its protein product is CATSDSTNGARGYNEQFF.

Judged by abundance, this clonotype is medium-sized. The chain employs TRBV6-5 and TRBJ1-2, with D possibly TRBD1 on 6 matching bases. The germline V gene encodes CDR1 MNHEY and CDR2 SVGAGI. Trimming removed 7 bases at V and 7 bases at J, with 22 bases between. The CDR3 spans 15 residues. CDR3 loop: CASTGSHRETGGYTF. The CDR3 nucleotides read TGTGCCAGCACGGGGTCCCACAGGGAAACCGGTGGCTACACCTTC.

The chain has TRBV5-4 and TRBJ2-7; 7 positions agree with TRBD2. CDR1 is SGHNT, CDR2 YYREEE, per germline (reference sequence). This CDR3 has 15 amino acids. V was pared by 5 bases and J by 0 bases, with 8 bases of the junction left unmatched. CDR3 amino acids: CASRQQAGHSYEQYF. DNA of the CDR3: TGTGCCAGCAGACAGCAAGCGGGGCACTCCTACGAGCAGTACTTC.

This clonotype was detected once. J is TRBJ2-1 and V is TRBV27; 10 nucleotides match TRBD2. CDR3 length: 17 residues. V trimming: 3 bases; J trimming: 1 base; junction bases outside the gene matches: 6. Germline CDR1 and CDR2: MNHEY and SMNVEV (reference sequence). This CDR3 is CASSLSAGGGSYNEQFF. In nucleotides, the CDR3 is TGTGCCAGCAGTTTGTCAGCGGGGGGGGGGTCCTACAATGAGCAGTTCTTC.

By its share, this clonotype is large. V gene TRBV11-3 combines with J gene TRBJ2-3, with 13 nucleotides matching TRBD2. The CDR3 has 16 residues. J lost 6 bases, V lost 5 bases, and 8 bases had no gene match. Germline loops: CDR1 SGHNT, CDR2 YENEEA. The CDR3 region has the DNA TGTGCCAGCAGCACCACACTAGCGGGGGGGGGGGATACGCAGTATTTT. Translated, it gives CASSTTLAGGGDTQYF.

Points on this clonotype: A clone one base away is much larger, so this may be a read error. The chain recombines TRBV19 with TRBJ1-1; 7 bases line up with TRBD1. From germline, CDR1 is LNHDA and CDR2 SQIVND (reference sequence). V shed 6 bases and J 1 base; nucleotides not matched to a gene: 14. The CDR3 is 17 amino acids. CDR3 loop: CASSAPPWNRGNTEAFF. The CDR3 DNA reads TGTGCCAGTAGCGCTCCCCCGTGGAACAGGGGGAACACTGAAGCTTTCTTT.